The T cell receptor (beta chain) under discussion was sequenced for a study of OX40 agonist ivuxolimab in advanced cancers. Study-wide points: Patients with a partial response at 0.1-3.0 mg/kg had among the lowest clonal expansion. In the 0.1 to 3.0 mg/kg range, CD4+ and CD8+ blood T cells had expanded clonally by week 6. Some nonresponders additionally presented with little normalized T-cell clonal expansion.

The CDR3 is 15 residues long. CDR1 and CDR2 (germline): SGHRS, YFSETQ. With V trimmed by 1 base and J by 4 bases, 4 bases remained unmatched. Regarding this clone: What it recognizes is unknown.

The protocol was immunoSEQ multiplex PCR, while the TCRdb copy is restricted to in-frame clones and leaves out a portion. The sample has tens of thousands of clones; 70% to 90% are singletons. This clonotype originated in an adult with an advanced solid tumor such as melanoma, head and neck, liver or kidney cancer. The source was CD4+ or CD8+ T cells sorted from blood, collected in a trial of the OX40 agonist ivuxolimab. The chain is built from TRBV5-1 and TRBJ1-3; 8 bases align to TRBD1. The CDR3 DNA sequence: TGCGCCAGCAGCTTGTGGCAGGGGGCGGGAAACACCATATATTTT. Translating it yields CASSLWQGAGNTIYF.